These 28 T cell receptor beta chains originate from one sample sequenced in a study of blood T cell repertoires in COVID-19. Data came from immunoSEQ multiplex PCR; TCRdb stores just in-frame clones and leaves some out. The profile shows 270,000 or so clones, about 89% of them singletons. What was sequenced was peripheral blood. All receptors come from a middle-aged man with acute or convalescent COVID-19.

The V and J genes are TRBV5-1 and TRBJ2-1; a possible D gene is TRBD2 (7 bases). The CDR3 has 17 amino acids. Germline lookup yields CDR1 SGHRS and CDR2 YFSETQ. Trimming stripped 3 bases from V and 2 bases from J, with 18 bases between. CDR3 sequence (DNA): TGCGCCAGCAGCTGGGACCGATGGGGGGGCGCCTACAATGAGCAGTTCTTC. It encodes CASSWDRWGGAYNEQFF.

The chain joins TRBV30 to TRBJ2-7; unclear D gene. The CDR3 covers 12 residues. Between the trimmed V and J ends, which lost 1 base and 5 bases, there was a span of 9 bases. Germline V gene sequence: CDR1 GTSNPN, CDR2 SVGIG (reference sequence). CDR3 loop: CAWSAIRDEQYF. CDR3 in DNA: TGTGCCTGGAGTGCTATACGGGACGAGCAGTACTTC.

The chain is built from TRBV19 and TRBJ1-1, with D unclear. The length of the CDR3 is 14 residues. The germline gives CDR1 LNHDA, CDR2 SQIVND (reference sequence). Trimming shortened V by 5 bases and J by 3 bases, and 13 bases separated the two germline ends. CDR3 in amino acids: CASSFGMHYTEAFF. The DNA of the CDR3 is TGTGCCAGTAGTTTCGGGATGCACTACACTGAAGCTTTCTTT.

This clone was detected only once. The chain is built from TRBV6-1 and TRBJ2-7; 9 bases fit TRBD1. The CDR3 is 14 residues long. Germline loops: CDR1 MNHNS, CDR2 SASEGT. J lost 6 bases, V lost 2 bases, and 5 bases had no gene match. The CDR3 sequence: CASSEMGTGSEQYF. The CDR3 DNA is TGTGCCAGCAGTGAAATGGGGACAGGGAGCGAGCAGTACTTC.

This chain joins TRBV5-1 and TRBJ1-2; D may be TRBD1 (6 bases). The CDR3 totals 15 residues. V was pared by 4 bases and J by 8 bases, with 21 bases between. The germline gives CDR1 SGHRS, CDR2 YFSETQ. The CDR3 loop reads CASSLGQTGRLGYTF. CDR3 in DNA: TGCGCCAGCAGCCTAGGACAGACCGGGAGGCTAGGCTACACCTTC. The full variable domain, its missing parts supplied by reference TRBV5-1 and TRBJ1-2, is KAGVTQTPRYLIKTRGQQVTLSCSPISGHRSVSWYQQTPGQGLQFLFEYFSETQRNKGNFPGRFSGRQFSNSRSEMNVSTLELGDSALYLCASSLGQTGRLGYTFGSGTRLTVV.

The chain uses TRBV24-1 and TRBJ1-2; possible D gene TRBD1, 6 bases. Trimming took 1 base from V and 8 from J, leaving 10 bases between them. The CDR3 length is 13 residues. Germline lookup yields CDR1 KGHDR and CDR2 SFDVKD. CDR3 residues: CATSDLGGKGYTF. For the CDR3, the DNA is TGTGCCACCAGTGATTTAGGGGGAAAGGGCTACACCTTC.

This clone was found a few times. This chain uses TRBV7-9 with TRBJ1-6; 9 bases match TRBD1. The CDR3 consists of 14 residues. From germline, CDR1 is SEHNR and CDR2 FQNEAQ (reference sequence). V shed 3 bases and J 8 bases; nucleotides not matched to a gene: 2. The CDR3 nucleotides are TGTGCCAGCAGCTTGGACAGGGGATATTCACCCCTCCACTTT. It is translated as CASSLDRGYSPLHF.

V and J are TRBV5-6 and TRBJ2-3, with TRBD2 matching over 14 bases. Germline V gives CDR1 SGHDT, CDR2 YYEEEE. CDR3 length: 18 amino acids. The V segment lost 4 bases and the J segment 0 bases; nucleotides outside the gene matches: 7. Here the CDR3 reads CASSTGLAGGQSTDTQYF. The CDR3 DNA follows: TGTGCCAGCAGCACCGGACTAGCGGGGGGCCAGAGCACAGATACGCAGTATTTT.

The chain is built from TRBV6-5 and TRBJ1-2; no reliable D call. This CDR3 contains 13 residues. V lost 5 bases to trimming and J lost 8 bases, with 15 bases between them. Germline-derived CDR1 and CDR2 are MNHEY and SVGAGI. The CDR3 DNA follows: TGTGCCAGCAGTACAAGGAGTCCGGGGGGCTACACCTTC. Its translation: CASSTRSPGGYTF.

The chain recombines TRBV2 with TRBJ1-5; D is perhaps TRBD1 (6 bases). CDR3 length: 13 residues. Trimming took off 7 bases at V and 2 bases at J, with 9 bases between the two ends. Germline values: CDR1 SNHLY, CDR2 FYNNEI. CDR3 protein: CASTGEGNQPQHF. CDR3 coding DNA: TGTGCCAGCACAGGGGAAGGCAATCAGCCCCAGCATTTT.

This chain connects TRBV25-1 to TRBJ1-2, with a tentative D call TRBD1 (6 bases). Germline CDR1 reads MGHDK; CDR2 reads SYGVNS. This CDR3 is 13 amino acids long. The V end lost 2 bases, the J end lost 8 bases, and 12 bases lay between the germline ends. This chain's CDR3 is CASSEQGTTGYTF. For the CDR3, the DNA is TGTGCCAGCAGTGAACAGGGGACAACAGGCTACACCTTC.

The CDR3 nucleotides are TGTGCCAGTATGCTGAACGCCCCTCGGGGCTACACCTTC. Encoded protein: CASMLNAPRGYTF. The chain is built from TRBV19 and TRBJ1-2; D remains unclear. The germline V and J ends were trimmed by 7 bases and 8 bases, with 17 bases remaining between them. The germline V gene encodes CDR1 LNHDA and CDR2 SQIVND (reference sequence). This CDR3 has 13 amino acids.

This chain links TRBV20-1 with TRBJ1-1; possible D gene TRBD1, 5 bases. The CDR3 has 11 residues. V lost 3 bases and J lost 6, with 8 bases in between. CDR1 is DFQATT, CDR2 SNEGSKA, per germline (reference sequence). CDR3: CSASGGAEAFF. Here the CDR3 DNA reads TGCAGTGCTAGTGGGGGGGCTGAAGCTTTCTTT.

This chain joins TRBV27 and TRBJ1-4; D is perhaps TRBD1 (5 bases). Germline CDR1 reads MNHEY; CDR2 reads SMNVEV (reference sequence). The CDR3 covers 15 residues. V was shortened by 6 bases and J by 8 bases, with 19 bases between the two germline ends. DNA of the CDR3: TGTGCCAGCAGGCTCCTACAGGAGGGGCGCGAAAAACTGTTTTTT. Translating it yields CASRLLQEGREKLFF.

This chain's CDR3 is CASYATGFPYEQYF. CDR3 in DNA: TGCGCCAGCTACGCGACAGGGTTCCCCTACGAGCAGTACTTC. This chain joins TRBV5-1 and TRBJ2-7, with TRBD1 matching 7 bases. The CDR3 is 14 amino acids. The V gene's germline CDR1 is SGHRS and CDR2 YFSETQ. The junction had 9 bases not matched to a gene; V was cut back by 7 bases and J by 2 bases.

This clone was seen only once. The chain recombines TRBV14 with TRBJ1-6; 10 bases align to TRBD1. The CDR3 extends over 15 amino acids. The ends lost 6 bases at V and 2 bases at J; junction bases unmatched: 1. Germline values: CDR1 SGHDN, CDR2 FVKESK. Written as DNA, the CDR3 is TGTGCCAGCAGGGGACAGGGGACCTATAATTCACCCCTCCACTTT. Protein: CASRGQGTYNSPLHF.

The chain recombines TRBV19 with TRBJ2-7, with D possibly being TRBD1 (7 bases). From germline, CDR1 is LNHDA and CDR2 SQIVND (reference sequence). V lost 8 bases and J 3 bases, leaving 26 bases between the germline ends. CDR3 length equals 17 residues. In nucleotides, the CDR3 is TGTGCCAGTTTGCTCCCATTATTCGGACAGGACTACTACGAGCAGTACTTC. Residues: CASLLPLFGQDYYEQYF.

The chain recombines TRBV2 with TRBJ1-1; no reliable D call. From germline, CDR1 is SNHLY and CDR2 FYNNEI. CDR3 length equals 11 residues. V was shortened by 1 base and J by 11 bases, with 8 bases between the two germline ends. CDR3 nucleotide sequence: TGTGCCAGCAGTGAAGAGGTCGGGGCTTTCTTT. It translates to CASSEEVGAFF.

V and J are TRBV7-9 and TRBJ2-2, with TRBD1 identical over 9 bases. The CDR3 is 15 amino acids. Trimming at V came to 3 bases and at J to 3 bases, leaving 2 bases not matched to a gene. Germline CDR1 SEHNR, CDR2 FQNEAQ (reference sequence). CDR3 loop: CASSFRDRDTGELFF. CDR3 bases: TGTGCCAGCAGCTTCCGGGACAGGGACACCGGGGAGCTGTTTTTT.

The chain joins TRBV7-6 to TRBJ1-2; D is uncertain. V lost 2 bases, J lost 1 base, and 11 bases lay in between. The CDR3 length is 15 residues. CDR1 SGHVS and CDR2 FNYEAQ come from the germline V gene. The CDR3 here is CASSLTPTGNYGYTF. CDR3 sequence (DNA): TGTGCCAGCAGCTTAACCCCGACGGGTAACTATGGCTACACCTTC.

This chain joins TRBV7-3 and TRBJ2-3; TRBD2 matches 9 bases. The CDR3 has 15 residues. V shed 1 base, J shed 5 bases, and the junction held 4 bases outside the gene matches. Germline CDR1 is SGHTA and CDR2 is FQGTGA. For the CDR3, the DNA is TGTGCCAGCAGCTTAAGTTTAGCGGGGGTAGATACGCAGTATTTT. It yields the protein CASSLSLAGVDTQYF.

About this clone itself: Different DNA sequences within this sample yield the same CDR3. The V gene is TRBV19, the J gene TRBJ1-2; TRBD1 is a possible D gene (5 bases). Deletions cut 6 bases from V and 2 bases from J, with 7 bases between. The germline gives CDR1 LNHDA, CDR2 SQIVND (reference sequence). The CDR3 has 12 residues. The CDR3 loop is CASSRQNYGYTF. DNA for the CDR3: TGTGCCAGTAGCCGACAGAACTATGGCTACACCTTC.

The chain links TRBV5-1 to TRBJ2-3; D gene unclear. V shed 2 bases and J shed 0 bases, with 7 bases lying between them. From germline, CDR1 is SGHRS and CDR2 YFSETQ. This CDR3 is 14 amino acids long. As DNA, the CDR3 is TGCGCCAGCAGCTTCGTCAGTAGCACAGATACGCAGTATTTT. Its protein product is CASSFVSSTDTQYF.

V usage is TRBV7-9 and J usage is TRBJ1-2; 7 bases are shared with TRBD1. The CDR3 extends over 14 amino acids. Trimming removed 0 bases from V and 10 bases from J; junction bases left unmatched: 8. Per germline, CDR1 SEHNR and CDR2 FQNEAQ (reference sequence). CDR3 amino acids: CASSLAGTERSYTF. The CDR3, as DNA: TGTGCCAGCAGCTTAGCGGGGACAGAAAGGTCCTACACCTTC.

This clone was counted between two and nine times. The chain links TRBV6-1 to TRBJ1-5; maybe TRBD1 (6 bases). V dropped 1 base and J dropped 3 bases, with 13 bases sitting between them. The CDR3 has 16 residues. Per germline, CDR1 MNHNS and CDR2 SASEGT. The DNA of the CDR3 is TGTGCCAGCAGTGAAGGCAGGGGCGAGAACAATCAGCCCCAGCATTTT. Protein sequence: CASSEGRGENNQPQHF.

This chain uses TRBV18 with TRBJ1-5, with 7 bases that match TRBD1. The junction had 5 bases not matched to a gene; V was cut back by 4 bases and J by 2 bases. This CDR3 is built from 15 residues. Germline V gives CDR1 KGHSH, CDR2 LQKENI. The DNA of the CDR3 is TGTGCCAGCTCACAGGGGGCTTCTGGCAATCAGCCCCAGCATTTT. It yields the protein CASSQGASGNQPQHF.

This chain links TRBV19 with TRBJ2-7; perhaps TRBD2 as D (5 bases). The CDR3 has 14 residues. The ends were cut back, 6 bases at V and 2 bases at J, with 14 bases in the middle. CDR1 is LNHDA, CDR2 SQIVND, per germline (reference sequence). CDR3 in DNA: TGTGCCAGTAGCCGGACTTTTGAAACCTACGAGCAGTACTTC. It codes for CASSRTFETYEQYF.

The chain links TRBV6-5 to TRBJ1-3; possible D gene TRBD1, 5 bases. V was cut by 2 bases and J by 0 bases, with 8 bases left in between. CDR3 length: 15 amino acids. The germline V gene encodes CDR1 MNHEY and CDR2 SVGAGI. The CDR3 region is CASSYPTGSGNTIYF. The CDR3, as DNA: TGTGCCAGCAGTTACCCTACAGGCTCTGGAAACACCATATATTTT.